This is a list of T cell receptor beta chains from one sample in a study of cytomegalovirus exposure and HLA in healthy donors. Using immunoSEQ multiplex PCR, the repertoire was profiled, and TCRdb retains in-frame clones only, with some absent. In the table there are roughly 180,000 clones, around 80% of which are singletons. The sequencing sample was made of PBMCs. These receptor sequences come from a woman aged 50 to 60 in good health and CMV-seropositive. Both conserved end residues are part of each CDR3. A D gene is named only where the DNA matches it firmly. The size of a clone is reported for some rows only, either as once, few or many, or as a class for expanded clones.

cdr3_aa: CASSPRGTYGYTF
cdr3_nt: TGTGCCAGCTCACCCAGGGGCACCTATGGCTACACCTTC
clone_size: -
j_call: TRBJ1-2
v_call: TRBV18
d_call: -

cdr3_aa: CASSRTGEETQYF
cdr3_nt: TGTGCCAGCTCACGGACAGGGGAAGAGACCCAGTACTTC
clone_size: -
j_call: TRBJ2-5
v_call: TRBV18
d_call: TRBD1

cdr3_aa: CASSSPFGTNTGELFF
cdr3_nt: TGCGCCAGCAGCTCCCCTTTCGGGACGAACACCGGGGAGCTGTTTTTT
clone_size: once
j_call: TRBJ2-2
v_call: TRBV5-1
d_call: -

cdr3_aa: CASSPGQGTAFF
cdr3_nt: TGCGCCAGCAGCCCCGGACAGGGGACAGCTTTCTTT
clone_size: -
j_call: TRBJ1-1
v_call: TRBV5-1
d_call: TRBD1

cdr3_aa: CASSSGQGASGYTF
cdr3_nt: TGCGCCAGCAGCTCGGGACAGGGGGCCAGTGGCTACACCTTC
clone_size: -
j_call: TRBJ1-2
v_call: TRBV5-1
d_call: TRBD1

cdr3_aa: CASSFGTNTGELFF
cdr3_nt: TGTGCCAGCAGCTTCGGGACGAACACCGGGGAGCTGTTTTTT
clone_size: -
j_call: TRBJ2-2
v_call: TRBV11-2
d_call: -

cdr3_aa: CASSLRGTVNTEAFF
cdr3_nt: TGTGCCAGCAGCTTACGCGGGACAGTGAACACTGAAGCTTTCTTT
clone_size: -
j_call: TRBJ1-1
v_call: TRBV7-8
d_call: TRBD1

cdr3_aa: CASSPGTDSYGYTF
cdr3_nt: TGCGCCAGCAGCCCTGGGACAGACTCTTATGGCTACACCTTC
clone_size: -
j_call: TRBJ1-2
v_call: TRBV5-1
d_call: TRBD1

cdr3_aa: CATPSDTPRNYGYTF
cdr3_nt: TGTGCCACCCCTTCCGACACTCCACGAAACTATGGCTACACCTTC
clone_size: -
j_call: TRBJ1-2
v_call: TRBV28
d_call: -

cdr3_aa: CASRTGGSTGELFF
cdr3_nt: TGTGCCAGCAGAACGGGGGGCAGCACCGGGGAGCTGTTTTTT
clone_size: -
j_call: TRBJ2-2
v_call: TRBV9
d_call: -

cdr3_aa: CASSLIGGSSYNEQFF
cdr3_nt: TGCGCCAGCAGCTTGATCGGCGGAAGCTCCTACAATGAGCAGTTCTTC
clone_size: -
j_call: TRBJ2-1
v_call: TRBV5-1
d_call: -

cdr3_aa: CASSHGTGRGTDTQYF
cdr3_nt: TGCGCCAGCAGCCACGGCACCGGTAGGGGTACAGATACGCAGTATTTT
clone_size: -
j_call: TRBJ2-3
v_call: TRBV4-3
d_call: -

cdr3_aa: CASSGGWNQPQHF
cdr3_nt: TGTGCCAGCAGTGGGGGGTGGAATCAGCCCCAGCATTTT
clone_size: few
j_call: TRBJ1-5
v_call: TRBV28
d_call: -

cdr3_aa: CASTQEGNSNTQYF
cdr3_nt: TGTGCCAGCACCCAGGAGGGGAACAGCAATACGCAGTATTTT
clone_size: -
j_call: TRBJ2-3
v_call: TRBV11-3
d_call: -

cdr3_aa: CASSVEGQGGGELFF
cdr3_nt: TGTGCCAGCAGCGTAGAAGGACAGGGTGGCGGGGAGCTGTTTTTT
clone_size: -
j_call: TRBJ2-2
v_call: TRBV9
d_call: TRBD1

cdr3_aa: CASSPNGYGGNTIYF
cdr3_nt: TGTGCCAGCTCACCAAACGGGTATGGTGGAAACACCATATATTTT
clone_size: -
j_call: TRBJ1-3
v_call: TRBV18
d_call: -

cdr3_aa: CASSLTGLAGGPANTGELFF
cdr3_nt: TGTGCCAGCAGCTTAACAGGACTAGCGGGAGGGCCTGCGAACACCGGGGAGCTGTTTTTT
clone_size: -
j_call: TRBJ2-2
v_call: TRBV7-3
d_call: TRBD2

cdr3_aa: CASSARGSFGSYGYTF
cdr3_nt: TGTGCCAGTAGTGCCCGAGGATCTTTCGGTTCCTATGGCTACACCTTC
clone_size: -
j_call: TRBJ1-2
v_call: TRBV19
d_call: -

cdr3_aa: CASSFPTGSVDTQYF
cdr3_nt: TGTGCCAGCAGCTTCCCGACGGGATCAGTAGATACGCAGTATTTT
clone_size: -
j_call: TRBJ2-3
v_call: TRBV7-2
d_call: -

cdr3_aa: CASSFPGGLPSEQFF
cdr3_nt: TGTGCCAGCAGTTTTCCAGGGGGCTTACCCAGTGAGCAGTTCTTC
clone_size: -
j_call: TRBJ2-1
v_call: TRBV27
d_call: TRBD1

cdr3_aa: CASSYGQVGNEQFF
cdr3_nt: TGTGCCAGCAGTTACGGTCAGGTCGGCAATGAGCAGTTCTTC
clone_size: once
j_call: TRBJ2-1
v_call: TRBV6-5
d_call: -

cdr3_aa: CASRMGQHYEQYF
cdr3_nt: TGTGCCAGCAGGATGGGACAGCACTACGAGCAGTACTTC
clone_size: once
j_call: TRBJ2-7
v_call: TRBV6-5
d_call: TRBD1

cdr3_aa: CSSSLGGPGANVLTF
cdr3_nt: TGTTCCAGCAGCCTAGGGGGCCCTGGGGCCAACGTCCTGACTTTC
clone_size: once
j_call: TRBJ2-6
v_call: TRBV7-9
d_call: TRBD1

cdr3_aa: CASSLGTSGISTDTQYF
cdr3_nt: TGTGCCAGCAGCTTGGGGACTAGCGGGATTAGCACAGATACGCAGTATTTT
clone_size: -
j_call: TRBJ2-3
v_call: TRBV5-8
d_call: TRBD2

cdr3_aa: CASSPARGRDYGYTF
cdr3_nt: TGTGCCAGCAGCCCGGCTCGAGGGCGAGACTATGGCTACACCTTC
clone_size: -
j_call: TRBJ1-2
v_call: TRBV7-2
d_call: -

cdr3_aa: CASSPTVAGLTAGELFF
cdr3_nt: TGTGCCAGCTCACCAACTGTAGCGGGCCTAACAGCCGGGGAGCTGTTTTTT
clone_size: -
j_call: TRBJ2-2
v_call: TRBV18
d_call: TRBD2

cdr3_aa: CSVATSGSSYEQYF
cdr3_nt: TGCAGCGTAGCAACTAGCGGGAGCTCCTACGAGCAGTACTTC
clone_size: -
j_call: TRBJ2-7
v_call: TRBV29-1
d_call: TRBD2

cdr3_aa: CASSPGQGVQPQHF
cdr3_nt: TGTGCCAGCAGTCCGGGACAGGGGGTTCAGCCCCAGCATTTT
clone_size: -
j_call: TRBJ1-5
v_call: TRBV6-5
d_call: TRBD1

cdr3_aa: CASSRRAGEVRAGELFF
cdr3_nt: TGTGCCAGCAGCCGAAGAGCGGGAGAGGTACGGGCCGGGGAGCTGTTTTTT
clone_size: -
j_call: TRBJ2-2
v_call: TRBV7-2
d_call: TRBD2

cdr3_aa: CASRPQRTNTEAFF
cdr3_nt: TGCGCCAGCAGACCACAGAGAACTAACACTGAAGCTTTCTTT
clone_size: -
j_call: TRBJ1-1
v_call: TRBV10-2
d_call: -

cdr3_aa: CAISGGEVGASYF
cdr3_nt: TGTGCCATCAGTGGGGGGGAGGTGGGAGCGTCGTATTTT
clone_size: -
j_call: TRBJ2-3
v_call: TRBV10-3
d_call: -

cdr3_aa: CASSQDPGLAGNEQFF
cdr3_nt: TGCGCCAGCAGCCAAGATCCGGGACTAGCGGGCAATGAGCAGTTCTTC
clone_size: -
j_call: TRBJ2-1
v_call: TRBV4-3
d_call: TRBD2

cdr3_aa: CASRGTGGKYEQYF
cdr3_nt: TGTGCCAGCAGGGGGACAGGGGGAAAATACGAGCAGTACTTC
clone_size: few
j_call: TRBJ2-7
v_call: TRBV11-2
d_call: TRBD1

cdr3_aa: CASKERGGTDTQYF
cdr3_nt: TGTGCCAGCAAAGAGCGGGGGGGGACAGATACGCAGTATTTT
clone_size: -
j_call: TRBJ2-3
v_call: TRBV7-2
d_call: TRBD2

cdr3_aa: CASSRYYEQYF
cdr3_nt: TGTGCCAGCAGTCGTTACTACGAGCAGTACTTC
clone_size: -
j_call: TRBJ2-7
v_call: TRBV28
d_call: -

cdr3_aa: CASSLIRDRVNF
cdr3_nt: TGTGCCAGCAGCTTGATCCGGGACAGGGTTAACTTC
clone_size: -
j_call: TRBJ2-7
v_call: TRBV5-6
d_call: TRBD1

cdr3_aa: CASSQYRAGGNYGYTF
cdr3_nt: TGTGCCAGCAGTCAATACCGGGCAGGGGGTAACTATGGCTACACCTTC
clone_size: few
j_call: TRBJ1-2
v_call: TRBV27
d_call: TRBD1

cdr3_aa: CASSFGQVEAFF
cdr3_nt: TGTGCCAGCAGTTTCGGACAGGTTGAAGCTTTCTTT
clone_size: -
j_call: TRBJ1-1
v_call: TRBV28
d_call: TRBD1

cdr3_aa: CASSPGQFPQGAQHF
cdr3_nt: TGTGCCAGTAGTCCCGGACAGTTCCCTCAAGGGGCCCAGCATTTT
clone_size: -
j_call: TRBJ1-5
v_call: TRBV19
d_call: -

cdr3_aa: CSSSLVVLAGGNEQFF
cdr3_nt: TGTTCCAGCAGCTTAGTAGTACTAGCGGGGGGCAATGAGCAGTTCTTC
clone_size: few
j_call: TRBJ2-1
v_call: TRBV7-9
d_call: TRBD2

cdr3_aa: CASSIRRDTGELFF
cdr3_nt: TGTGCCAGCAGTATACGCCGGGACACCGGGGAGCTGTTTTTT
clone_size: few
j_call: TRBJ2-2
v_call: TRBV6-1
d_call: -

cdr3_aa: CASSRDSQETQYF
cdr3_nt: TGCGCCAGCAGCCGGGACAGCCAAGAGACCCAGTACTTC
clone_size: once
j_call: TRBJ2-5
v_call: TRBV10-1
d_call: TRBD1

cdr3_aa: CASSALVGTGELFF
cdr3_nt: TGTGCCAGCAGCGCACTAGTTGGCACCGGGGAGCTGTTTTTT
clone_size: -
j_call: TRBJ2-2
v_call: TRBV9
d_call: -

cdr3_aa: CASSGGTSGRRLSYEQYF
cdr3_nt: TGTGCCAGCAGCGGCGGGACTAGCGGGAGGCGCCTCTCCTACGAGCAGTACTTC
clone_size: -
j_call: TRBJ2-7
v_call: TRBV5-6
d_call: TRBD2